This TCR beta chain stems from a study of beta chain features in type 1 diabetes. Study results and limitations: TCRB CDR3s were moderately but significantly shorter in Type 1 diabetes patients in all four CD4+ subsets.

Remarks on this clone: The antigen remains undetermined.

The sequenced template was cDNA made from the entire isolated RNA. TCRdb's copy holds only in-frame clones and misses some; the assay was immunoSEQ multiplex PCR. The data hold roughly 730,000 clones, with over 10% observed a single time. The clonotype originates from a man aged 18 to 35 with type 1 diabetes. The material sequenced was naive CD4+ T cells from blood.

The CDR3 region is CASRVFGTEAFF. The CDR3 DNA is TGTGCCAGCAGGGTTTTTGGCACTGAAGCTTTCTTT. The rearrangement joins TRBV28 to TRBJ1-1; no clear D. The CDR3 spans 12 residues. The germline V gene has CDR1 MDHEN and CDR2 SYDVKM. Trimming took off 6 bases at V and 4 bases at J, with 9 bases between the two ends.